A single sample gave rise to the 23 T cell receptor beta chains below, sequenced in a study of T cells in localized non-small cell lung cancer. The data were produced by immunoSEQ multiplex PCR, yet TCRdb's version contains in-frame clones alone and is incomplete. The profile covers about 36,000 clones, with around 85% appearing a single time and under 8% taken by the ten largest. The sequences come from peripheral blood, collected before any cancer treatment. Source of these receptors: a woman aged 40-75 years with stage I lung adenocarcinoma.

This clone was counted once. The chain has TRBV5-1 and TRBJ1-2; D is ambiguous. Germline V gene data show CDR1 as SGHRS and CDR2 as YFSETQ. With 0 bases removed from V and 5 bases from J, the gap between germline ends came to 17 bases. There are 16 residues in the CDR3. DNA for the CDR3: TGCGCCAGCAGCTTGGGACGGCGACCGAGTCCTTATGGCTACACCTTC. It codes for CASSLGRRPSPYGYTF.

CDR3 region: CASSPLTGRDEKLFF. In DNA form, the CDR3 reads TGTGCCAGCTCACCTTTGACGGGGCGGGATGAAAAACTGTTTTTT. The chain employs TRBV18 and TRBJ1-4; D may be TRBD1 (5 bases). From germline, CDR1 is KGHSH and CDR2 LQKENI. Trimming left V 3 bases short and J 6 bases short, with 14 bases between. This CDR3 is built from 15 residues. The complete variable domain, with remaining parts taken from reference TRBV18 and TRBJ1-4, reads NAGVMQNPRHLVRRRGQEARLRCSPMKGHSHVYWYRQLPEEGLKFMVYLQKENIIDESGMPKERFSAEFPKEGPSILRIQQVVRGDSAAYFCASSPLTGRDEKLFFGSGTQLSVL.

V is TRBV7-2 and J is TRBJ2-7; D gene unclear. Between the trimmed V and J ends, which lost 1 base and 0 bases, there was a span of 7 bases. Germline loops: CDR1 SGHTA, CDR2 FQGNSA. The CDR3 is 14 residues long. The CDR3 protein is CASSLDRNSYEQYF. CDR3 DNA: TGTGCCAGCAGCTTAGATCGGAACTCCTACGAGCAGTACTTC.

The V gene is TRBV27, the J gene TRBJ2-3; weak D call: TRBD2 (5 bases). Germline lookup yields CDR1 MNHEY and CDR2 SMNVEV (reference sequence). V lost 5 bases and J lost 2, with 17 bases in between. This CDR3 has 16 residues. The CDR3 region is CASSPGSLVVTDTQYF. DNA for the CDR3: TGTGCCAGCAGTCCGGGGTCCCTAGTAGTCACAGATACGCAGTATTTT.

Written as DNA, the CDR3 is TGCGCCAGCAGCTTGACGGGACTAGCGGTCACAGATACGCAGTATTTT. It yields the protein CASSLTGLAVTDTQYF. The chain uses TRBV5-1 and TRBJ2-3, with 11 positions matching TRBD2. CDR3 size: 16 residues. The ends lost 1 base at V and 2 bases at J; junction bases unmatched: 3. Germline values: CDR1 SGHRS, CDR2 YFSETQ.

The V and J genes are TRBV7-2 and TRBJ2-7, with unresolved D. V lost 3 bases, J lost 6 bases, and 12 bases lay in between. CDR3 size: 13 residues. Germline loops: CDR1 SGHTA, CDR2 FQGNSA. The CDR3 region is CASSFGRKIEQYF. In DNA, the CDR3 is TGTGCCAGCAGCTTTGGTCGGAAGATCGAGCAGTACTTC.

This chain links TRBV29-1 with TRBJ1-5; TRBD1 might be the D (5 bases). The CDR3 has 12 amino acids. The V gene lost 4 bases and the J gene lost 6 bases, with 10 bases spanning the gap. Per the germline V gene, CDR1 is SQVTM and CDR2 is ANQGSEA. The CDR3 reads CSVGREGQPQHF. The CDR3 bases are TGCAGCGTTGGCAGGGAAGGTCAGCCCCAGCATTTT.

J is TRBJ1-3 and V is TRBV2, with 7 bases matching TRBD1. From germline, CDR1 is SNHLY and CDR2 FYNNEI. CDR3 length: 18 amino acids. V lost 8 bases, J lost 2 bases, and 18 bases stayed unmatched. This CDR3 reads CASATGLGQLGAGNTIYF. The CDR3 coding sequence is TGTGCCAGCGCGACCGGCCTGGGACAGCTTGGAGCTGGAAACACCATATATTTT.

CDR3 sequence reads: CASRILNVGTSGTDTQYF. DNA of the CDR3: TGTGCCAGCAGAATACTTAACGTAGGGACAAGCGGCACAGATACGCAGTATTTT. This chain joins TRBV27 and TRBJ2-3; D may be TRBD1 (6 bases). The CDR3 is made up of 18 amino acids. V was shortened by 6 bases and J by 1 base, with 23 bases between the two germline ends. The V gene's germline CDR1 is MNHEY and CDR2 SMNVEV (reference sequence).

The CDR3 DNA follows: TGTGCCAGCAGGAATTTAAATGAGCAGTTCTTC. It yields the protein CASRNLNEQFF. This chain joins TRBV6-1 and TRBJ2-1; D unresolved. This CDR3 has 11 amino acids. The ends were cut back, 6 bases at V and 7 bases at J, with 7 bases in the middle. The germline V gene has CDR1 MNHNS and CDR2 SASEGT.

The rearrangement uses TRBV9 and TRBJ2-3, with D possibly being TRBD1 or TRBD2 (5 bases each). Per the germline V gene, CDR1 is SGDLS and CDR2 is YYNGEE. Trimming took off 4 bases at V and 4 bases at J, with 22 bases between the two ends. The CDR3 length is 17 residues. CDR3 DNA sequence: TGTGCCAGCAGCTCCCTCCAGGGACGGGAACTCTCAGATACGCAGTATTTT. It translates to CASSSLQGRELSDTQYF.

The CDR3 sequence is CASSLQTPQETQYF. CDR3 nucleotide sequence: TGCGCCAGCAGCCTACAAACTCCCCAAGAGACCCAGTACTTC. This chain connects TRBV5-1 to TRBJ2-5; no reliable D call. The V end was cut by 4 bases, the J end by 1 base, with 11 bases between. The CDR3 is 14 amino acids. Germline CDR1 is SGHRS and CDR2 is YFSETQ.

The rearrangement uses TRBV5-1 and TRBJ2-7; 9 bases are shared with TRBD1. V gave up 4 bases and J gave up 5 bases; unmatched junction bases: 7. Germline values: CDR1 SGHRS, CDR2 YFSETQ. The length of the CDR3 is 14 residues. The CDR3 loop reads CASSQGQGWNEQYF. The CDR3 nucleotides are TGCGCCAGCAGCCAGGGACAGGGTTGGAACGAGCAGTACTTC. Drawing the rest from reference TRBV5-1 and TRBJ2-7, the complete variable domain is KAGVTQTPRYLIKTRGQQVTLSCSPISGHRSVSWYQQTPGQGLQFLFEYFSETQRNKGNFPGRFSGRQFSNSRSEMNVSTLELGDSALYLCASSQGQGWNEQYFGPGTRLTVT.

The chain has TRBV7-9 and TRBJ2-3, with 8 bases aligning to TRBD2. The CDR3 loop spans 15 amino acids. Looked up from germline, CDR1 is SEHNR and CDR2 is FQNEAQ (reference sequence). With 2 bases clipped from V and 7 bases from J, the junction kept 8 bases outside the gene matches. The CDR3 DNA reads TGTGCCAGCAGCTTACTGGGCGGGGGGACGAATACGCAGTATTTT. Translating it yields CASSLLGGGTNTQYF.

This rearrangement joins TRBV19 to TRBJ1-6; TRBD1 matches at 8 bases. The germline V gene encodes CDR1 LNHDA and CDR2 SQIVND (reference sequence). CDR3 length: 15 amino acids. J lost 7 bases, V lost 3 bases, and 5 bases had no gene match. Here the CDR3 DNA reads TGTGCCAGTAGTATGACAGGGGATTGGAATTCACCCCTCCACTTT. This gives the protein CASSMTGDWNSPLHF.

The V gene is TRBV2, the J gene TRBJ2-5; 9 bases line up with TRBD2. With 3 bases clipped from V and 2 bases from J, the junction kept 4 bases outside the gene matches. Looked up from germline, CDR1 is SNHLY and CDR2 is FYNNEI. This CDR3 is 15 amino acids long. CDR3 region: CASSEGLAGQETQYF. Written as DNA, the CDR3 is TGTGCCAGCAGTGAGGGGCTAGCGGGGCAAGAGACCCAGTACTTC.

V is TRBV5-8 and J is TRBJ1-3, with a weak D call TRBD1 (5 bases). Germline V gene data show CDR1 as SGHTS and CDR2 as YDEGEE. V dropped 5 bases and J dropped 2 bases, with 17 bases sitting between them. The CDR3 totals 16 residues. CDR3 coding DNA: TGTGCCAGCAGGCGCTCGGGACGGTCGGCTGGAAACACCATATATTTT. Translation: CASRRSGRSAGNTIYF.

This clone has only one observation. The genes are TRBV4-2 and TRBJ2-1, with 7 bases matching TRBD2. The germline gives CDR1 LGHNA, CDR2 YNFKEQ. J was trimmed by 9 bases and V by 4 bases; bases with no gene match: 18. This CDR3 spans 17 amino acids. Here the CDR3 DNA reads TGTGCCAGCAGCCCTACGTTTACACGGACTAGTATAGGTGAGCAGTTCTTC. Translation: CASSPTFTRTSIGEQFF.

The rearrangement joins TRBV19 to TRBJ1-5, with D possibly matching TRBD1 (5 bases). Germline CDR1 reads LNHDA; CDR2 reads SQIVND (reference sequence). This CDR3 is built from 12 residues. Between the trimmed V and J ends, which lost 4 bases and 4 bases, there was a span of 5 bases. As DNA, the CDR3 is TGTGCCAGTAGTACAGGGAATCAGCCCCAGCATTTT. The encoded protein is CASSTGNQPQHF.

CDR3 DNA sequence: TGTGCCAGCAGCAGACAGGGACCAACCTACGAGCAGTACTTC. Residues: CASSRQGPTYEQYF. The J gene is TRBJ2-7, the V gene TRBV6-1, with TRBD1 matching 7 bases. J gave up 2 bases and V 6 bases, and 7 bases lay outside the gene matches. This CDR3 is built from 14 residues. Germline V gene lookup returns CDR1 MNHNS and CDR2 SASEGT.

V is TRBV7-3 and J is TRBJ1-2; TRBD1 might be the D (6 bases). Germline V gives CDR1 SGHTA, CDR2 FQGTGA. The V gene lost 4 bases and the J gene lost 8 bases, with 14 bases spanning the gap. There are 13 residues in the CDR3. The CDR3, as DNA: TGTGCCAGCAGCTCCGACAGGAGGGCCGGCTACACCTTC. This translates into CASSSDRRAGYTF.

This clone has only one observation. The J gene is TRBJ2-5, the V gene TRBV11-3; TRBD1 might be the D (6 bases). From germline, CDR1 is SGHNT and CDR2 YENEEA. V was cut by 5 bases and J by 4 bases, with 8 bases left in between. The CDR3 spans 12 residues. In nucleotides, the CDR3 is TGTGCCAGCAGCAAAGGGGGAGAGACCCAGTACTTC. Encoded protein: CASSKGGETQYF. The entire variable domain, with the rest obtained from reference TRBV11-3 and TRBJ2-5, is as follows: EAGVVQSPRYKIIEKKQPVAFWCNPISGHNTLYWYLQNLGQGPELLIRYENEEAVDDSQLPKDRFSAERLKGVDSTLKIQPAELGDSAVYLCASSKGGETQYFGPGTRLLVL.

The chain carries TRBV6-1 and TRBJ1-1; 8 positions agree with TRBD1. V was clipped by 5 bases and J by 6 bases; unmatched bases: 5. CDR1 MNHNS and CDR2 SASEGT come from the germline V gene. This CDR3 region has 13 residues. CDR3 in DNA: TGTGCCAGCAGTAATATACAGGGGGCTGAAGCTTTCTTT. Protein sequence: CASSNIQGAEAFF.